These T cell receptor beta chains were read from a single sample in a study of cytomegalovirus exposure and HLA in healthy donors. The protocol was immunoSEQ multiplex PCR, while the TCRdb copy is restricted to in-frame clones and leaves out a portion. This sample has under 200,000 clones; around 80% occur once, and the top ten carry less than 5%. Source material: PBMCs. These receptors all stem from a male donor in good health and CMV-seronegative. Each CDR3 is given with its conserved first and last residue.

TRBV5-1,16,CASSLGLAGFTDTQYF
TRBV9,13,CASSSQGEDTQYF
TRBV2,12,CASGQDSYEQYF
TRBV28,15,CASSPYVRGNQPQHF
TRBV5-1,14,CASSLTGANEKLFF
TRBV30,13,CAWGGLAGSEQYF
TRBV30,15,CAWSVRGEVRTEAFF
TRBV18,16,CASSPVQGGGNSPLHF
TRBV2,16,CASSSPGTGSNQPQHF
TRBV19,15,CASSTRDKNTGELFF
TRBV27,18,CASSLSLRGAPPHQPQHF
TRBV25-1,15,CASSARDSQIGELFF
TRBV5-6,13,CASSLQGQETQYF
TRBV19,15,CASTRHQGANQPQHF
TRBV19,13,CASSARLAGELFF
TRBV30,12,CAWSVLGHEAFF
TRBV6-1,13,CASTLDRNTEAFF
TRBV4-2,16,CASSQEGGEGYYGYTF
TRBV5-1,13,CASSLTGDTEAFF
TRBV10-3,16,CAISEPGQGAGETQYF
TRBV4-2,16,CASSQAGQGTGNTIYF
TRBV7-9,14,CASSSTGGSETQYF
TRBV7-2,15,CASSRTGTENYGYTF
TRBV5-6,16,CASILGPTSGRETQYF
TRBV6-6,13,CASRSGSGETQYF
TRBV7-2,18,CASSLVRLAGGRTGELFF
TRBV29-1,12,CSVAQEGYEQYF
TRBV6-6,14,CASSPAQGYSPLHF
TRBV7-2,17,CASSLALLAGHQETQYF
TRBV7-3,18,CASSSPGLASSGANVLTF
TRBV27,12,CASRLKRNTIYF
TRBV7-6,16,CASSFLAGVGNYGYTF
TRBV28,12,CASRWTGYGYTF
TRBV6-5,13,CASSPQGTGTQYF
TRBV19,12,CASTTGNSPLHF
TRBV19,15,CASSPDRANYNEQFF
TRBV6-6,15,CASHQIGTVNEKLFF
TRBV6-5,16,CASSYSLGAGGTEAFF
TRBV9,15,CASSVVGGAGETQYF
TRBV10-3,13,CAISEDRNTEAFF
TRBV2,12,CASSSGGETQYF
TRBV7-9,16,CASSLGDRGRTGELFF
TRBV5-6,16,CASSLELLGGPYEQYF
TRBV7-6,14,CASSPGTGHNEQFF
TRBV7-3,14,CASSQDSQNTEAFF
TRBV6-1,15,CASLDGGGTWETQYF